This T cell receptor (beta chain) is from a study of shared clonotypes between healthy human individuals. Findings of the study overall: Some clonotypes were shared by all four sorted-subset donors, while others were not shared. The non-shared ones had lower generation probabilities than the shared ones.

On this clone: Antigen: not known.

Germline V gene data show CDR1 as LGHNT and CDR2 as FRNRAP. Trimming cost V 0 bases and J 6 bases, with 16 bases left between them. This CDR3 spans 16 amino acids. At the deep level, the assay was run. Sorted-subset replicate PCR reactions contained 200 ng DNA, corresponding to approximately 30,000 T cell genomes. Libraries were prepared by immunoSEQ multiplex PCR; TCRdb keeps only in-frame clonotypes and omits some of them. Of approximately 2.1 million clones in the sample, approximately 95% were seen once. What was sequenced was naive CD4+ T cells from PBMCs. As to subset: CD45RA+ positively selected. This TCR derives from a man younger than 30 in good health. Some clones in this sample may be carry-over from other donors' samples. The chain links TRBV12-5 to TRBJ2-3; D could derive from TRBD1 or TRBD2 (5 bases each). The CDR3 DNA reads as TGTGCTAGTGGTTTGGTACTAGGGACGGAGCTGGATACGCAGTATTTT. It is translated as CASGLVLGTELDTQYF.